Each of the 18 T cell receptor beta chains below was sequenced from the same sample in a study of cytomegalovirus exposure and HLA in healthy donors. The PCR contained 60 Vbeta and 13 Jbeta primers. Method: immunoSEQ multiplex PCR; TCRdb's copy keeps in-frame clones and lacks some. The sample's table shows approximately 110,000 clones. Sequencing was done on a sample of PBMCs. Receptors were obtained from a man aged 40-50 years in good health and CMV-seronegative.

The chain couples TRBV6-1 to TRBJ1-1; 7 positions match TRBD1. The CDR3 spans 14 residues. Germline CDR1 is MNHNS and CDR2 is SASEGT. V lost 1 base to trimming and J lost 4 bases; unmatched junction nucleotides: 3. The CDR3 region is CASSEDRGRTEAFF. CDR3 DNA sequence: TGTGCCAGCAGTGAAGACAGGGGTCGCACTGAAGCTTTCTTT.

The CDR3 here is CAWRAGQPNQPQHF. In nucleotides, the CDR3 is TGTGCCTGGAGGGCCGGACAGCCGAATCAGCCCCAGCATTTT. The chain is built from TRBV30 and TRBJ1-5; possibly TRBD1 for D (6 bases). Germline V gives CDR1 GTSNPN, CDR2 SVGIG (reference sequence). The CDR3 has 14 residues. V lost 3 bases and J 4 bases, leaving 13 bases between the germline ends.

The rearrangement uses TRBV5-8 and TRBJ1-1, with 7 bases identical to TRBD1. J gave up 1 base and V 4 bases, and 4 bases lay outside the gene matches. Germline CDR1 and CDR2: SGHTS and YDEGEE. The CDR3 consists of 14 residues. The CDR3 nucleotides read TGTGCCAGCAGCGTACAGGGGACGAACACTGAAGCTTTCTTT. It is translated as CASSVQGTNTEAFF.

This chain connects TRBV7-2 to TRBJ2-1; TRBD1 agrees at 9 bases. The CDR3 is 14 amino acids. Per germline, CDR1 SGHTA and CDR2 FQGNSA. V lost 1 base to trimming and J lost 8 bases; unmatched junction nucleotides: 3. CDR3 in DNA: TGTGCCAGCAGCTTAGAGGGACAGGGCCATGAGCAGTTCTTC. Protein: CASSLEGQGHEQFF.

The chain joins TRBV2 to TRBJ2-5, with D possibly matching TRBD1 (6 bases). Germline V gene lookup returns CDR1 SNHLY and CDR2 FYNNEI. V lost 6 bases, J lost 5 bases, and 16 bases lay in between. The CDR3 length is 14 residues. This CDR3 is CASSPRQAEETQYF. In DNA, the CDR3 is TGTGCCAGCAGCCCACGACAGGCCGAGGAGACCCAGTACTTC.

As concerns this clone: This specimen includes other DNA sequences encoding the same CDR3. The J gene is TRBJ2-7, the V gene TRBV7-8, with TRBD1 matching over 7 bases. The V gene's germline CDR1 is SGHVS and CDR2 FQNEAQ. Trimming took 5 bases from V and 0 from J; bases not matched to a gene: 4. This CDR3 spans 14 amino acids. In DNA form, the CDR3 reads TGTGCCAGCAGCCTCCGGGACAGCTCCTACGAGCAGTACTTC. It translates to CASSLRDSSYEQYF.

The chain combines TRBV5-1 with TRBJ2-5, with D possibly TRBD2 on 5 matching bases. The ends were cut back, 0 bases at V and 5 bases at J, with 11 bases in the middle. The CDR3 has 14 amino acids. Per germline, CDR1 SGHRS and CDR2 YFSETQ. CDR3 region: CASSLGGRSETQYF. As DNA, the CDR3 is TGCGCCAGCAGCTTGGGAGGGAGATCGGAGACCCAGTACTTC.

V usage is TRBV20-1 and J usage is TRBJ2-5; TRBD2 might be the D (6 bases). Between the trimmed V and J ends, which lost 8 bases and 0 bases, there was a span of 7 bases. Germline V lookup: CDR1 DFQATT, CDR2 SNEGSKA (reference sequence). CDR3 length: 11 residues. The CDR3 is CSWDYQETQYF. CDR3 DNA sequence: TGCAGTTGGGACTACCAAGAGACCCAGTACTTC.

The chain is built from TRBV28 and TRBJ2-7; D remains ambiguous. The V end lost 6 bases, the J end lost 3 bases, and 9 bases lay between the germline ends. Germline V lookup: CDR1 MDHEN, CDR2 SYDVKM. The CDR3 is 12 residues long. CDR3 protein: CASSPRSYEQYF. In DNA, the CDR3 is TGTGCCAGCAGCCCCCGTAGCTACGAGCAGTACTTC.

The gene calls are TRBV5-4 and TRBJ2-2; 7 nucleotides match TRBD2. Germline CDR1 and CDR2: SGHNT and YYREEE (reference sequence). After removal of 4 bases from V and 4 bases from J, the junction contained 10 bases not matched to a gene. This CDR3 spans 16 amino acids. The CDR3 DNA reads as TGTGCCAGCAGCCTCTTGGGTGGGAGGGCCACCGGGGAGCTGTTTTTT. Protein: CASSLLGGRATGELFF.

The V and J genes are TRBV6-5 and TRBJ2-5; tentative D call: TRBD2 (5 bases). The CDR3 spans 13 residues. CDR1 is MNHEY and CDR2 is SVGAGI in the germline V gene. V shed 4 bases and J shed 4 bases, with 10 bases lying between them. The CDR3 sequence is CASSSGLPETQYF. The CDR3 DNA reads TGTGCCAGCAGTTCGGGGTTGCCAGAGACCCAGTACTTC.

The J gene is TRBJ1-1, the V gene TRBV5-1; possibly TRBD1 for D (5 bases). Germline V gives CDR1 SGHRS, CDR2 YFSETQ. There are 14 residues in the CDR3. The V gene lost 0 bases and the J gene lost 5 bases, with 11 bases spanning the gap. The CDR3 region has the DNA TGCGCCAGCAGCTTGGGGGCAGGGCGGACTGAAGCTTTCTTT. It specifies CASSLGAGRTEAFF.

The chain employs TRBV11-3 and TRBJ2-7; a possible D gene is TRBD2 (6 bases). V was cut by 1 base and J by 3 bases, with 16 bases left in between. Germline lookup yields CDR1 SGHNT and CDR2 YENEEA. This CDR3 region has 16 residues. CDR3 nucleotides: TGTGCCAGCAGCTTAGTGGGCGGGGTGCCTCTCTACGAGCAGTACTTC. Protein product: CASSLVGGVPLYEQYF.

Details on this clone: The junction and the germline gene differ at one end; a read error may be behind it. This sequence joins TRBV7-7 and TRBJ1-1; 9 bases match TRBD1. The CDR3 covers 13 residues. Germline lookup yields CDR1 SSHAT and CDR2 FNYEAQ (reference sequence). The CDR3 is CASSPGTGTEAFF. CDR3 coding DNA: TGTGCTAGCAGCCCGGGGACAGGGACTGAAGCTTTCTTT.

The chain has TRBV7-9 and TRBJ2-2, with D perhaps TRBD1 (6 bases). Between the trimmed V and J ends, which lost 6 bases and 5 bases, there was a span of 13 bases. The germline V gene has CDR1 SEHNR and CDR2 FQNEAQ (reference sequence). This CDR3 is built from 14 residues. The CDR3 bases are TGTGCCAGCAGGTTACAGGGTTGGACCGGGGAGCTGTTTTTT. Its protein product is CASRLQGWTGELFF.

V usage is TRBV7-3 and J usage is TRBJ2-3; tentatively, D is TRBD1 (6 bases). The V and J ends lost 3 bases and 5 bases respectively, with 9 bases between them. This CDR3 spans 13 amino acids. CDR1 is SGHTA and CDR2 is FQGTGA in the germline V gene. Written as DNA, the CDR3 is TGTGCCAGCAGCTTGGGGACAAAAGATACGCAGTATTTT. Residues: CASSLGTKDTQYF.

The chain combines TRBV6-1 with TRBJ1-2; D unclear. The CDR3 covers 14 residues. Trimming cost V 6 bases and J 6 bases, with 17 bases left between them. The germline V gene encodes CDR1 MNHNS and CDR2 SASEGT. CDR3 region: CASRKEGPVDGYTF. For the CDR3, the DNA is TGTGCCAGCAGGAAGGAGGGTCCCGTGGATGGCTACACCTTC.

This chain links TRBV19 with TRBJ1-5, with 7 bases fitting TRBD1. The CDR3 totals 14 residues. The V segment lost 4 bases and the J segment 7 bases; nucleotides outside the gene matches: 7. Germline-derived CDR1 and CDR2 are LNHDA and SQIVND (reference sequence). The CDR3 bases are TGTGCCAGTAGTACAACAGGGGTAGGGCAGCCCCAGCATTTT. Translating it yields CASSTTGVGQPQHF.